The clone carrying this T cell receptor beta chain was counted between two and nine times. This sample was included in a study of blood T cells in healthy people across ages. As for the study in general: About one barcoded TCR beta cDNA was captured per two T cells.

This CDR3 has 13 residues. The germline V gene has CDR1 LGHDT and CDR2 YNNKEL (reference sequence). V was cut by 7 bases and J by 2 bases, with 6 bases left in between. The second PCR ran roughly 6 to 11 cycles with a sample-barcoded 5' primer and J-beta primers. TCRdb recomputed calls from the 5' RACE reads with MiXCR, one row per CDR3 protein. The sample holds around 900,000 distinct CDR3 sequences, around 54% seen once. Sequencing was carried out using blood. This receptor was obtained from a woman aged 55 to 70 in good health. The chain joins TRBV3-1 to TRBJ2-6; D call uncertain. The CDR3 sequence is CASNLPGANVLTF. Written as DNA, the CDR3 is TGTGCCAGCAATCTTCCTGGGGCCAACGTCCTGACTTTC. Full variable domain (missing parts from reference TRBV3-1 and TRBJ2-6): DTAVSQTPKYLVTQMGNDKSIKCEQNLGHDTMYWYKQDSKKFLKIMFSYNNKELIINETVPNRFSPKSPDKAHLNLHINSLELGDSAVYFCASNLPGANVLTFGAGSRLTVL.